This entry lists 12 T cell receptor beta chains sequenced from one sample in a study of OX40 agonist ivuxolimab in advanced cancers. Libraries came from the immunoSEQ multiplex PCR assay. In its TCRdb copy, this immuneACCESS table keeps in-frame sequences only and misses some clones. Where compared with another copy, unresolved V genes explain less than half of these, and the others have no known cause. The sample table lists under 75,000 clones, roughly 89% of them with a count of one. The ten top clones hold less than 0.9% of the sample. This specimen consisted of CD4+ or CD8+ T cells sorted from blood, obtained in a trial of the OX40 agonist ivuxolimab. These receptors all stem from an adult with an advanced solid tumor such as melanoma, head and neck, liver or kidney cancer.

This clone has just a few counts. The genes are TRBV6-6 and TRBJ2-2, with D perhaps TRBD2 (5 bases). In germline, CDR1 is MNHNY, CDR2 SVGAGI (reference sequence). V was clipped by 5 bases and J by 6 bases, with 13 bases between them. CDR3 size: 14 residues. As DNA, the CDR3 is TGTGCCAGCAGTGCACTAGACGGGGCCGGGGAGCTGTTTTTT. It codes for CASSALDGAGELFF.

The V call is TRBV19, the J call TRBJ2-2; tentative D call: TRBD1 (6 bases). Trimming stripped 4 bases from V and 4 bases from J, with 13 bases between. The germline gives CDR1 LNHDA, CDR2 SQIVND (reference sequence). The CDR3 length is 15 residues. The CDR3 here is CASSTADRRTGELFF. The CDR3 region has the DNA TGTGCCAGTAGTACTGCCGACAGGCGCACCGGGGAGCTGTTTTTT.

V and J are TRBV11-2 and TRBJ1-1; no definite D call. Germline V gives CDR1 SGHAT, CDR2 FQNNGV. V lost 1 base to trimming and J lost 1 base, with 10 bases between them. The CDR3 totals 15 residues. The CDR3 here is CASSLVNWGNTEAFF. The CDR3 DNA reads TGTGCCAGCAGCTTAGTAAACTGGGGGAACACTGAAGCTTTCTTT. Full variable domain (rest looked up from reference TRBV11-2 and TRBJ1-1): EAGVAQSPRYKIIEKRQSVAFWCNPISGHATLYWYQQILGQGPKLLIQFQNNGVVDDSQLPKDRFSAERLKGVDSTLKIQPAKLEDSAVYLCASSLVNWGNTEAFFGQGTRLTVV.

V is TRBV19 and J is TRBJ1-5; D is uncertain. The CDR3 is 14 residues long. Germline loops: CDR1 LNHDA, CDR2 SQIVND (reference sequence). The V gene lost 8 bases and the J gene lost 0 bases, with 11 bases spanning the gap. The CDR3 nucleotides are TGTGCCAGTCTGCGACACGATAGCAATCAGCCCCAGCATTTT. This translates into CASLRHDSNQPQHF.

This chain joins TRBV5-4 and TRBJ2-3; 7 positions agree with TRBD2. Germline trimming cut 0 bases from V and 2 bases from J; bases unmatched to any gene: 3. Germline assignment: CDR1 SGHNT and CDR2 YYREEE (reference sequence). The CDR3 is made up of 15 amino acids. CDR3 sequence reads: CASSLGLASTDTQYF. The CDR3 DNA follows: TGTGCCAGCAGCTTGGGACTAGCTTCCACAGATACGCAGTATTTT.

V and J are TRBV11-1 and TRBJ2-1; D is tentatively TRBD1 or TRBD2 (6 bases each). Trimming removed 2 bases from V and 6 bases from J, with 14 bases in between. Germline V gene sequence: CDR1 SGHAT, CDR2 FQDESV (reference sequence). The CDR3 sequence is 15 residues long. DNA for the CDR3: TGTGCCAGCAGCTTAAGGGGGGCGTCGACCAATGAGCAGTTCTTC. Encoded protein: CASSLRGASTNEQFF.

The genes are TRBV6-6 and TRBJ1-5; possible D gene TRBD1, 5 bases. Germline V gene data show CDR1 as MNHNY and CDR2 as SVGAGI (reference sequence). The V and J ends lost 4 bases and 6 bases respectively, with 13 bases between them. The CDR3 sequence is 14 residues long. The CDR3 DNA is TGTGCCAGCAGTTTGTCGGGGCTTGGTCAGCCCCAGCATTTT. It codes for CASSLSGLGQPQHF.

CDR3 sequence: CASSTSGFNTGELFF. CDR3 sequence (DNA): TGTGCCAGCAGTACTAGCGGGTTTAACACCGGGGAGCTGTTTTTT. The genes are TRBV2 and TRBJ2-2, with 9 bases identical to TRBD2. V shed 5 bases, J shed 2 bases, and the junction held 3 bases outside the gene matches. The CDR3 spans 15 residues. From germline, CDR1 is SNHLY and CDR2 FYNNEI.

Details on this clone: An end of the junction differs from the germline gene, which may be a read error. This rearrangement joins TRBV29-1 to TRBJ1-4; 10 bases are shared with TRBD1. The V gene's germline CDR1 is SQVTM and CDR2 ANQGSEA. The CDR3 is 14 amino acids. The CDR3 here is CSVQDRGLNEKLFF. The CDR3 nucleotides are TGCAGCGTTCAAGACAGGGGGCTAAATGAAAAACTGTTTTTT.

The chain has TRBV27 and TRBJ2-1; weak D call: TRBD1 (5 bases). V lost 2 bases and J 6 bases, leaving 14 bases between the germline ends. The CDR3 has 15 amino acids. The germline gives CDR1 MNHEY, CDR2 SMNVEV (reference sequence). CDR3 nucleotide sequence: TGTGCCAGCAGTTTAGACAGATCGCAGGCCAATGAGCAGTTCTTC. Protein product: CASSLDRSQANEQFF.

This rearrangement joins TRBV6-5 to TRBJ1-5, with D perhaps TRBD1 (5 bases). The CDR3 contains 14 residues. The germline V gene encodes CDR1 MNHEY and CDR2 SVGAGI. Trimming cost V 6 bases and J 5 bases, with 14 bases left between them. The CDR3 loop reads CASRPGNGDQPQHF. The DNA for the CDR3 is TGTGCCAGCAGGCCAGGGAATGGTGATCAGCCCCAGCATTTT.

The V call is TRBV29-1, the J call TRBJ2-2, with 10 bases lining up with TRBD2. Germline V gives CDR1 SQVTM, CDR2 ANQGSEA. After removal of 6 bases from V and 1 base from J, the junction contained 11 bases not matched to a gene. CDR3 length: 17 amino acids. DNA for the CDR3: TGCAGCGTAACCGGGACTAGCGACGATTGGAACACCGGGGAGCTGTTTTTT. Its protein is CSVTGTSDDWNTGELFF.